These 27 T cell receptor beta chains were sequenced from one sample in a study of cytomegalovirus exposure and HLA in healthy donors. In the PCR, 60 Vbeta and 13 Jbeta primers were used. Measured with immunoSEQ multiplex PCR; TCRdb has only the in-frame clones, and not every one. There are fewer than 200,000 clones in the sample; 84% occur only once, and around 0.93% lies in the top ten. Specimen: PBMCs. Receptors originate from a man aged 25-45 years in good health and CMV-seronegative.

CDR3 sequence: CASSETPGQGIYGYTF. CDR3 DNA sequence: TGCGCCAGCAGCGAAACCCCGGGACAGGGGATCTATGGCTACACCTTC. The chain employs TRBV5-1 and TRBJ1-2, with TRBD1 matching over 10 bases. Unmatched junction bases numbered 10, after V lost 4 bases and J lost 4 bases. The germline CDR1 and CDR2 sequences are SGHRS and YFSETQ. The CDR3 has 16 amino acids. Variable domain in full (rest from reference TRBV5-1 and TRBJ1-2): KAGVTQTPRYLIKTRGQQVTLSCSPISGHRSVSWYQQTPGQGLQFLFEYFSETQRNKGNFPGRFSGRQFSNSRSEMNVSTLELGDSALYLCASSETPGQGIYGYTFGSGTRLTVV.

V and J are TRBV10-2 and TRBJ1-5; TRBD1 matches at 7 bases. CDR3 length: 14 residues. Germline V gene sequence: CDR1 WSHSY, CDR2 SAAADI. Trimming took 6 bases from V and 3 from J; bases not matched to a gene: 5. The CDR3 protein is CASRTGVVNQPQHF. The CDR3 nucleotides read TGCGCCAGCAGAACAGGGGTAGTCAATCAGCCCCAGCATTTT.

The chain recombines TRBV27 with TRBJ2-1, with D unclear. The germline V gene has CDR1 MNHEY and CDR2 SMNVEV (reference sequence). The V and J ends lost 1 base and 5 bases respectively, with 9 bases between them. The CDR3 is 14 residues long. The CDR3 spells CASSLWPPDNEQFF. CDR3 bases: TGTGCCAGCAGTTTATGGCCCCCCGACAATGAGCAGTTCTTC.

The J gene is TRBJ2-4, the V gene TRBV15, with D perhaps TRBD1 (5 bases). Germline assignment: CDR1 LNHNV and CDR2 YYDKDF (reference sequence). With 0 bases removed from V and 7 bases from J, the gap between germline ends came to 10 bases. CDR3 length equals 14 residues. The chain's CDR3 is CATSRDRAGNIQYF. DNA of the CDR3: TGTGCCACCAGCAGAGATCGGGCAGGGAACATTCAGTACTTC.

J is TRBJ2-2 and V is TRBV5-1, with 7 bases identical to TRBD1. The V gene's germline CDR1 is SGHRS and CDR2 YFSETQ. The CDR3 consists of 16 residues. After removal of 4 bases from V and 7 bases from J, the junction contained 13 bases not matched to a gene. In DNA, the CDR3 is TGCGCCAGCAGCCTAATGCCAGGGACAGCGGTCGGGGAGCTGTTTTTT. Its translation is CASSLMPGTAVGELFF.

The CDR3 DNA is TGTGCCTGGAGATTGGCGGGGCAGGGGGGTGAAAAACTGTTTTTT. Amino acid sequence: CAWRLAGQGGEKLFF. The rearrangement joins TRBV30 to TRBJ1-4, with 7 bases identical to TRBD1. After removal of 3 bases from V and 7 bases from J, the junction contained 11 bases not matched to a gene. The CDR3 spans 15 residues. The germline V gene has CDR1 GTSNPN and CDR2 SVGIG (reference sequence).

This clone was picked up one time. This chain uses TRBV28 with TRBJ2-5; TRBD2 might be the D (6 bases). This CDR3 is built from 17 residues. The V end lost 2 bases, the J end lost 7 bases, and 23 bases lay between the germline ends. CDR1 is MDHEN, CDR2 SYDVKM, per germline. The CDR3 region has the DNA TGTGCCAGCAGTTTAGGGGCACTAGCCCGCCGGTCGGGGACCCAGTACTTC. It codes for CASSLGALARRSGTQYF.

This rearrangement joins TRBV28 to TRBJ2-2, with TRBD1 matching 12 bases. V gave up 3 bases and J gave up 7 bases; unmatched junction bases: 9. The CDR3 is 17 amino acids. In germline, CDR1 is MDHEN, CDR2 SYDVKM. The CDR3 nucleotides are TGTGCCAGCAGTTTTTCCTTGGGACAGGGGGCAGTCGGGGAGCTGTTTTTT. It yields the protein CASSFSLGQGAVGELFF.

A note on this clone: The same CDR3 is also encoded by other DNA sequences in this sample. The chain is built from TRBV5-1 and TRBJ1-1; 8 nucleotides line up with TRBD1. CDR1 and CDR2 (germline): SGHRS, YFSETQ. There are 15 residues in the CDR3. The V gene end was trimmed by 0 bases and the J gene end by 3 bases; junction bases not matched to a gene: 4. The CDR3 reads CASSLVGQGYTEAFF. CDR3 coding DNA: TGCGCCAGCAGCTTGGTCGGACAGGGTTACACTGAAGCTTTCTTT.

The rearrangement uses TRBV6-1 and TRBJ1-2; 8 bases fit TRBD1. The CDR3 spans 14 residues. With 8 bases clipped from V and 7 bases from J, the junction kept 12 bases outside the gene matches. The germline gives CDR1 MNHNS, CDR2 SASEGT. The CDR3 bases are TGTGCCAGCGCCCAAGGGACAGGAAGGTTTGGCTACACCTTC. Amino acids: CASAQGTGRFGYTF.

This chain uses TRBV10-1 with TRBJ1-5, with D uncertain. There are 10 residues in the CDR3. Trimming stripped 10 bases from V and 8 bases from J, with 9 bases between. The germline V gene encodes CDR1 WNHNN and CDR2 SYGVQD (reference sequence). The CDR3 reads CANVDEPQHF. The CDR3 DNA is TGCGCCAATGTAGATGAGCCCCAGCATTTT.

The sample holds a few counts of this clone. This rearrangement joins TRBV6-5 to TRBJ2-7; D perhaps matches TRBD2 (5 bases). This CDR3 has 10 amino acids. Germline V gene data show CDR1 as MNHEY and CDR2 as SVGAGI. The V and J ends lost 8 bases and 5 bases respectively, with 7 bases between them. Here the CDR3 reads CASGRDEQYF. The CDR3, as DNA: TGTGCCAGCGGGCGGGACGAGCAGTACTTC.

The V gene is TRBV11-2, the J gene TRBJ1-2, with D possibly matching TRBD1 (6 bases). There are 13 residues in the CDR3. The V gene lost 0 bases and the J gene lost 4 bases, with 6 bases spanning the gap. Germline loops: CDR1 SGHAT, CDR2 FQNNGV. This CDR3 is CASSLETGYGYTF. The CDR3 DNA follows: TGTGCCAGCAGCTTAGAGACAGGCTATGGCTACACCTTC.

The V gene is TRBV7-2, the J gene TRBJ1-4; D possibly corresponds to TRBD1 (5 bases). CDR1 is SGHTA and CDR2 is FQGNSA in the germline V gene. Between the trimmed V and J ends, which lost 3 bases and 3 bases, there was a span of 8 bases. This CDR3 contains 14 residues. In DNA form, the CDR3 reads TGTGCCAGCAGCTTCGGGGGGGCTAATGAAAAACTGTTTTTT. Translation gives CASSFGGANEKLFF.

The chain recombines TRBV7-2 with TRBJ2-5; no reliable D call. The J call may be in error: the DNA end matches TRBJ2-7 better. CDR1 and CDR2 (germline): SGHTA, FQGNSA. CDR3 length equals 12 residues. This CDR3 reads CASSLALVEQYF. In DNA form, the CDR3 reads TGTGCCAGCAGCTTAGCGCTAGTCGAGCAGTACTTC.

V gene TRBV6-5 combines with J gene TRBJ2-1; TRBD1 agrees at 9 bases. From germline, CDR1 is MNHEY and CDR2 SVGAGI. The CDR3 spans 15 residues. Germline trimming cut 6 bases from V and 4 bases from J; bases unmatched to any gene: 7. The CDR3 DNA reads as TGTGCCAGCAGGCAAACAGGGGGCGCTTACAATGAGCAGTTCTTC. Its protein is CASRQTGGAYNEQFF.

The rearrangement links TRBV5-1 to TRBJ1-1; no clear D gene. Trimming stripped 3 bases from V and 0 bases from J, with 6 bases between. This CDR3 has 13 residues. The germline V gene encodes CDR1 SGHRS and CDR2 YFSETQ. The CDR3: CASSSEMNTEAFF. The CDR3 DNA follows: TGCGCCAGCAGCTCCGAGATGAACACTGAAGCTTTCTTT.

The CDR3 DNA follows: TGTGCCAGCAGCGTCGCAGGGACTAACTATGGCTACACCTTC. Translating gives CASSVAGTNYGYTF. V and J are TRBV9 and TRBJ1-2; TRBD1 is a possible D gene (5 bases). V dropped 2 bases and J dropped 0 bases, with 8 bases sitting between them. Germline V lookup: CDR1 SGDLS, CDR2 YYNGEE. CDR3 length: 14 amino acids.

The V call is TRBV29-1, the J call TRBJ1-1; the D gene is possibly TRBD1 (5 bases). CDR1 and CDR2 (germline): SQVTM, ANQGSEA. V lost 3 bases and J lost 7, with 12 bases in between. This CDR3 comprises 12 residues. CDR3 DNA sequence: TGCAGCGTTGACCGGGGGTGGGGTGAAGCTTTCTTT. It codes for CSVDRGWGEAFF.

V is TRBV19 and J is TRBJ1-2, with 7 bases identical to TRBD1. The V gene's germline CDR1 is LNHDA and CDR2 SQIVND (reference sequence). CDR3 size: 13 residues. V trimming: 7 bases; J trimming: 4 bases; junction bases outside the gene matches: 6. The CDR3 DNA reads TGTGCCAGTAACGACAGGGCGAGCTATGGCTACACCTTC. It codes for CASNDRASYGYTF.

V is TRBV5-1 and J is TRBJ2-7; 11 positions match TRBD2. The CDR3 is 14 amino acids. Germline trimming cut 1 base from V and 6 bases from J; bases unmatched to any gene: 3. Germline V CDR1 and CDR2: SGHRS, YFSETQ. The CDR3: CASSLTSGSLEQYF. For the CDR3, the DNA is TGCGCCAGCAGCTTGACTAGCGGGAGTCTCGAGCAGTACTTC.

The V gene is TRBV6-5, the J gene TRBJ1-1; D call uncertain. The V end lost 7 bases, the J end lost 0 bases, and 9 bases lay between the germline ends. The CDR3 has 13 residues. CDR1 and CDR2 from the germline V gene are MNHEY and SVGAGI. The CDR3 DNA reads TGTGCCAGCAAACAAACCCTGAACACTGAAGCTTTCTTT. Its translation is CASKQTLNTEAFF.

This chain joins TRBV13 and TRBJ2-7; 8 bases are a match to TRBD2. Germline V gene data show CDR1 as PRHDT and CDR2 as FYEKMQ (reference sequence). Unmatched junction bases numbered 18, after V lost 5 bases and J lost 6 bases. The CDR3 has 17 amino acids. CDR3 DNA: TGTGCCAGCAGCAGGGGATTGGGGACTAGTATAAGAGGCGAGCAGTACTTC. This translates into CASSRGLGTSIRGEQYF.

The genes are TRBV27 and TRBJ2-1; possibly TRBD2 for D (6 bases). CDR3 length equals 17 residues. In germline, CDR1 is MNHEY, CDR2 SMNVEV (reference sequence). Trimming shortened V by 1 base and J by 3 bases, and 16 bases separated the two germline ends. CDR3 sequence reads: CASSLFRSEGLYNEQFF. The CDR3 DNA is TGTGCCAGCAGTTTATTTCGGTCCGAGGGACTCTACAATGAGCAGTTCTTC.

On this clone: Germline is not matched at one junction end, which may reflect a read error. V and J are TRBV7-9 and TRBJ2-5; D possibly corresponds to TRBD2 (6 bases). This CDR3 comprises 12 residues. Germline V lookup: CDR1 SEHNR, CDR2 FQNEAQ (reference sequence). The CDR3 region has the DNA TGTTCCAGCAGCTTAGTGGGAGGGACCCAGTACTTC. Protein: CSSSLVGGTQYF.

The chain uses TRBV10-3 and TRBJ1-1; 8 nucleotides align to TRBD1. The CDR3 loop spans 13 amino acids. The V gene end was trimmed by 6 bases and the J gene end by 4 bases; junction bases not matched to a gene: 4. Germline V CDR1 and CDR2: ENHRY, SYGVKD. CDR3 in DNA: TGTGCCATCAGGTCGACAGGGGTCACTGAAGCTTTCTTT. Translation: CAIRSTGVTEAFF.

Details on this clone: One end of the junction varies from germline; a read error may be responsible. The rearrangement uses TRBV7-7 and TRBJ2-7; D assignment may be TRBD1 or TRBD2 (5 bases each). The germline V gene has CDR1 SSHAT and CDR2 FNYEAQ (reference sequence). CDR3 size: 15 residues. CDR3 bases: TGTGCTAGCAGCTTAGCGCCGGACACTACTTACGAGCAGTACTTC. Amino acids: CASSLAPDTTYEQYF.